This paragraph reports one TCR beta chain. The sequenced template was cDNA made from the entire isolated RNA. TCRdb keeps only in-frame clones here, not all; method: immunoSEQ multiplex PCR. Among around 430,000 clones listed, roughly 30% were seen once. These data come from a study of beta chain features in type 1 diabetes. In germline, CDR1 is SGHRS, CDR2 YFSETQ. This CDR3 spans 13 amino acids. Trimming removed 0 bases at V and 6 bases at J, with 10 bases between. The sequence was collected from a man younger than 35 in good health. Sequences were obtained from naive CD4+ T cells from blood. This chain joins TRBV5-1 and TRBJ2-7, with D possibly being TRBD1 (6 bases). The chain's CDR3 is CASSLETGFEQYF. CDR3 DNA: TGCGCCAGCAGCTTGGAAACAGGGTTCGAGCAGTACTTC.